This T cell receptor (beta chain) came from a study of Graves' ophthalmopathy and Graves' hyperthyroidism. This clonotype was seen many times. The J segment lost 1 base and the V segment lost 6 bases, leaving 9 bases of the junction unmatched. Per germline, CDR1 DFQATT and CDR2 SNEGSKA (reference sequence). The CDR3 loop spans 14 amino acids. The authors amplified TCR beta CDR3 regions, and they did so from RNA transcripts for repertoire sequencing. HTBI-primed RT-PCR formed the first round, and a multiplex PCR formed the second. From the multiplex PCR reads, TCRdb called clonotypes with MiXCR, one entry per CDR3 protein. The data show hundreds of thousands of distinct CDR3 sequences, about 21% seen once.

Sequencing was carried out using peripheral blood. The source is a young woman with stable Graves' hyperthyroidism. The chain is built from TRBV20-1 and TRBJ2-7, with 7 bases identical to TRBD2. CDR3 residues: CSAPPLAISYEQYF. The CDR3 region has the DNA TGCAGTGCCCCCCCACTAGCGATTTCCTACGAGCAGTACTTC.